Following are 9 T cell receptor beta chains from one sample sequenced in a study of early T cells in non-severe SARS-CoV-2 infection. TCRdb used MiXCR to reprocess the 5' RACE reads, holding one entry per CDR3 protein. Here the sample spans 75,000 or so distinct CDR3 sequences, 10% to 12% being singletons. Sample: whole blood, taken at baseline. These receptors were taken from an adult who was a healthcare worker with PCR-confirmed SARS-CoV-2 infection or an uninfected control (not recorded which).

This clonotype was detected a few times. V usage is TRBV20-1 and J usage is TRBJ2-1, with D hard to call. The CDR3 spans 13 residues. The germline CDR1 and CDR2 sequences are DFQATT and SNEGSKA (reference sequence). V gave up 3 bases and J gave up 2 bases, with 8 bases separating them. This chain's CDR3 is CSASTDPYNEQFF. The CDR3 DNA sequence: TGCAGTGCTAGTACAGATCCCTACAATGAGCAGTTCTTC.

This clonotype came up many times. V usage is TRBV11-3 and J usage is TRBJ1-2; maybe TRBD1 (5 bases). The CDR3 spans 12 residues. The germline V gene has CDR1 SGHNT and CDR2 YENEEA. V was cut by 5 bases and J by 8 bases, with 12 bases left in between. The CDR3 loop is CASSPGRAGYTF. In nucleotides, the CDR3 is TGTGCCAGCAGCCCGGGACGGGCCGGCTACACCTTC.

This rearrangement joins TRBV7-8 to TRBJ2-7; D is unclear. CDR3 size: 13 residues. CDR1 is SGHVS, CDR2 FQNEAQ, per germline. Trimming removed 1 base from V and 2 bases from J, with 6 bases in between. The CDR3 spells CASSLVVTYEQYF. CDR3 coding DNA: TGTGCCAGCAGCTTAGTGGTTACCTACGAGCAGTACTTC.

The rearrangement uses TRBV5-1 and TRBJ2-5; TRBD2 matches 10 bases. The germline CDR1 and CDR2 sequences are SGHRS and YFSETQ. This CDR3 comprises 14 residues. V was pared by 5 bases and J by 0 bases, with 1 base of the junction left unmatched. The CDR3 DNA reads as TGCGCCAGCAGGACTAGCGGGTACCAAGAGACCCAGTACTTC. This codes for CASRTSGYQETQYF.

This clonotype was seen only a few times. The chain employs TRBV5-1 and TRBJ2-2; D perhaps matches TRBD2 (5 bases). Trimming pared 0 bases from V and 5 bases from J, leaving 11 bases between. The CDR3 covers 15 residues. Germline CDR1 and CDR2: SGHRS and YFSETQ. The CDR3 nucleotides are TGCGCCAGCAGCTTGGACGGGGAAAGGACCGGGGAGCTGTTTTTT. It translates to CASSLDGERTGELFF. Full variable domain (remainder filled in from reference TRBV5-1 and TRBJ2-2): KAGVTQTPRYLIKTRGQQVTLSCSPISGHRSVSWYQQTPGQGLQFLFEYFSETQRNKGNFPGRFSGRQFSNSRSEMNVSTLELGDSALYLCASSLDGERTGELFFGEGSRLTVL.

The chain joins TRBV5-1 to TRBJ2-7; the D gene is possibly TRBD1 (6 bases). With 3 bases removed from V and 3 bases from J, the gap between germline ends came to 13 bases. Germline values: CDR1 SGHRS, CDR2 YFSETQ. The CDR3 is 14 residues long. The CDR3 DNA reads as TGCGCCAGCAGCTCGGGACAAAACTACTACGAGCAGTACTTC. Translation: CASSSGQNYYEQYF.

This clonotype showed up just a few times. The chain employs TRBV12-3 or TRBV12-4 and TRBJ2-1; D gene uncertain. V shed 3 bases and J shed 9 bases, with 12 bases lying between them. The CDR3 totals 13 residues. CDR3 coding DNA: TGTGCCAGCAGTTTTTTATCGGGCGGTGAGCAGTTCTTC. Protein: CASSFLSGGEQFF.

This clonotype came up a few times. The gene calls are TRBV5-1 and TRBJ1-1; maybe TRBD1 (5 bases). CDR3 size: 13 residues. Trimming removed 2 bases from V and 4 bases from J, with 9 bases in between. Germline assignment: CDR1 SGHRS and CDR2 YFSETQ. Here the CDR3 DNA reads TGCGCCAGCAGCTTACCAGGGTCCACTGAAGCTTTCTTT. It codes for CASSLPGSTEAFF.

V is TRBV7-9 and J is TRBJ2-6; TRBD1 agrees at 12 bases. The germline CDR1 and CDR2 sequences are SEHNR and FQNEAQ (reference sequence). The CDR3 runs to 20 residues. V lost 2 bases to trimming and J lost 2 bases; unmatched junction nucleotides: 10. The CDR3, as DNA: TGTGCCAGCAGCTTATCAGTCCGGGACAGGGGGCGCCCTGGGGCCAACGTCCTGACTTTC. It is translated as CASSLSVRDRGRPGANVLTF.